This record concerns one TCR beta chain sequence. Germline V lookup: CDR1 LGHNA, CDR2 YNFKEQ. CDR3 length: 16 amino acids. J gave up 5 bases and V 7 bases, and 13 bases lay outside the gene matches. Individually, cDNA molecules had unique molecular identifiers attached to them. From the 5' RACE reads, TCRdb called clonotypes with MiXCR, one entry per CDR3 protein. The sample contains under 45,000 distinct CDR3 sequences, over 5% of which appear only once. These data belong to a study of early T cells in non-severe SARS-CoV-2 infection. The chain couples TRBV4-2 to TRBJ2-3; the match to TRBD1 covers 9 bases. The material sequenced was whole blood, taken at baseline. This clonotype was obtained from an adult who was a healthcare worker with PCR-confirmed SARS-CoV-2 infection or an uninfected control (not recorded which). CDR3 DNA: TGTGCCAGCAACACCTCTCCGGGACAGGGAGGAGATACGCAGTATTTT. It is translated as CASNTSPGQGGDTQYF.